This T cell receptor (beta chain) was observed in a study of blood T cell repertoires in COVID-19. About the research overall: The United States, Italy and Spain were the sources of the acute and convalescent COVID-19 samples. The cDNA or gDNA used as material had been derived from T cells, B-cell-depleted T cells, or PBMCs.

Original processing notes: Scientists estimated how many nucleated cells there were by amplifying reference gene primers. Sequencing used immunoSEQ multiplex PCR; TCRdb keeps in-frame clones, though not all of them. V and J calls and clone size are as listed in that table; D and trimming were resolved from the DNA. This table holds some 96,000 clones, about 82% found once. V shed 7 bases and J shed 4 bases, with 18 bases lying between them. CDR3 length: 14 amino acids. The germline gives CDR1 SQVTM, CDR2 ANQGSEA. The chain couples TRBV29-1 to TRBJ2-3; D unresolved. Sequenced: peripheral blood. The clonotype comes from a man over 45 with active or convalescent COVID-19. DNA for the CDR3: TGCAGCGCTGAGGCTAGTGAAAACCCAGATACGCAGTATTTT. It specifies CSAEASENPDTQYF.